The 28 T cell receptor beta chains reported below all come from one sample, sequenced in a study of lymphopenia after photon versus proton radiotherapy. Libraries were prepared by immunoSEQ multiplex PCR; TCRdb keeps only in-frame clonotypes and omits some of them. The sample lists 29,000 or so clones; about 87% were seen once. This sample comprised peripheral blood, obtained from a patient treated with proton-based radiotherapy. The source is a woman aged 60-75 years with cholangiocarcinoma. Some clones in this sample may be carry-over from other donors' samples.

This rearrangement joins TRBV11-3 to TRBJ2-7; 7 bases fit TRBD1. This CDR3 has 13 residues. CDR1 is SGHNT and CDR2 is YENEEA in the germline V gene. With V trimmed by 8 bases and J by 0 bases, 4 bases remained unmatched. The CDR3 coding sequence is TGTGCCAGCCGACAGGGAAGCTCCTACGAGCAGTACTTC. This gives the protein CASRQGSSYEQYF.

The J gene is TRBJ1-1, the V gene TRBV29-1; D unresolved. The CDR3 is 13 amino acids. V dropped 7 bases and J dropped 0 bases, with 12 bases sitting between them. From germline, CDR1 is SQVTM and CDR2 ANQGSEA. The CDR3 region has the DNA TGCAGCGCGAGCTCAGCTATGAACACTGAAGCTTTCTTT. As protein: CSASSAMNTEAFF.

CDR3 nucleotide sequence: TGCGCCAGCAGTGAGTTTGTAGGGTTTGCCAAAAACATTCAGTACTTC. This sequence encodes CASSEFVGFAKNIQYF. The V and J genes are TRBV10-2 and TRBJ2-4, with D unresolved. The CDR3 extends over 16 amino acids. CDR1 and CDR2 (germline): WSHSY, SAAADI. The V end was cut by 1 base, the J end by 1 base, with 11 bases between.

The gene calls are TRBV11-2 and TRBJ1-1, with 7 nucleotides matching TRBD1. Germline lookup yields CDR1 SGHAT and CDR2 FQNNGV. V lost 1 base to trimming and J lost 4 bases; unmatched junction nucleotides: 3. This CDR3 has 14 amino acids. CDR3 bases: TGTGCCAGCAGCTTAGGAGGGGGCAGCACTGAAGCTTTCTTT. As protein: CASSLGGGSTEAFF.

This chain links TRBV6-5 with TRBJ1-6; no firm D call. CDR3 length equals 14 residues. V was cut by 7 bases and J by 7 bases, with 14 bases left in between. Per germline, CDR1 MNHEY and CDR2 SVGAGI. Written as DNA, the CDR3 is TGTGCCAGCACACCGGGGAGGGTAAATTCACCCCTCCACTTT. Residues: CASTPGRVNSPLHF.

This clone has more than one count but fewer than ten. The chain joins TRBV7-6 to TRBJ1-4; tentative D call: TRBD1 (5 bases). Trimming left V 5 bases short and J 7 bases short, with 20 bases between. Germline loops: CDR1 SGHVS, CDR2 FNYEAQ. CDR3 length equals 16 residues. The CDR3 nucleotides are TGTGCCAGCAGCCTCACCTCAGGGTATTATAGTGAAAAACTGTTTTTT. As protein: CASSLTSGYYSEKLFF. Full variable domain (missing parts from reference TRBV7-6 and TRBJ1-4): GAGVSQSPRYKVTKRGQDVALRCDPISGHVSLYWYRQALGQGPEFLTYFNYEAQQDKSGLPNDRFSAERPEGSISTLTIQRTEQRDSAMYRCASSLTSGYYSEKLFFGSGTQLSVL.

This clone was seen once. The CDR3 DNA reads as TGTGCCAGCAGTATCACACGGAACACTGAAGCTTTCTTT. Protein: CASSITRNTEAFF. The rearrangement uses TRBV27 and TRBJ1-1; no clear D. Trimming stripped 5 bases from V and 1 base from J, with 8 bases between. Germline V gene lookup returns CDR1 MNHEY and CDR2 SMNVEV (reference sequence). The CDR3 length is 13 residues.

This sequence joins TRBV6-5 and TRBJ2-7; 8 bases align to TRBD2. J gave up 5 bases and V 7 bases, and 7 bases lay outside the gene matches. The CDR3 has 13 amino acids. CDR1 is MNHEY, CDR2 SVGAGI, per germline. CDR3 protein: CASMRPGLDEQYF. CDR3 coding DNA: TGTGCCAGCATGAGACCGGGACTAGACGAGCAGTACTTC.

The chain joins TRBV20-1 to TRBJ1-1; no clear D. Trimming pared 1 base from V and 12 bases from J, leaving 12 bases between. The CDR3 length is 11 residues. CDR1 and CDR2 from the germline V gene are DFQATT and SNEGSKA (reference sequence). The chain's CDR3 is CSARGPQVTFF. Here the CDR3 DNA reads TGCAGTGCTAGAGGACCCCAGGTAACTTTCTTT.

This chain links TRBV18 with TRBJ2-2, with D possibly being TRBD1 (6 bases). Trimming pared 0 bases from V and 3 bases from J, leaving 17 bases between. Germline V gene data show CDR1 as KGHSH and CDR2 as LQKENI. CDR3 size: 18 residues. The DNA for the CDR3 is TGTGCCAGCTCACCACCCAAGGACAGCCCTCAGGACACCGGGGAGCTGTTTTTT. Translated, it gives CASSPPKDSPQDTGELFF. The variable domain in full, completed from reference TRBV18 and TRBJ2-2, reads NAGVMQNPRHLVRRRGQEARLRCSPMKGHSHVYWYRQLPEEGLKFMVYLQKENIIDESGMPKERFSAEFPKEGPSILRIQQVVRGDSAAYFCASSPPKDSPQDTGELFFGEGSRLTVL.

The chain couples TRBV6-5 to TRBJ1-2, with 8 bases fitting TRBD1. With 5 bases clipped from V and 8 bases from J, the junction kept 7 bases outside the gene matches. CDR1 MNHEY and CDR2 SVGAGI come from the germline V gene. The CDR3 sequence is 13 residues long. This chain's CDR3 is CASSGQGLGGYTF. For the CDR3, the DNA is TGTGCCAGCAGTGGACAGGGCCTGGGGGGCTACACCTTC.

The J gene is TRBJ1-2, the V gene TRBV18; D may be TRBD1 (5 bases). V shed 3 bases and J shed 8 bases, with 13 bases lying between them. The CDR3 is made up of 13 amino acids. The germline CDR1 and CDR2 sequences are KGHSH and LQKENI. The CDR3 loop reads CASSPGQGEGYTF. The CDR3 nucleotides read TGTGCCAGCTCACCTGGGCAGGGCGAGGGCTACACCTTC.

V gene TRBV18 combines with J gene TRBJ2-2; D remains ambiguous. Per the germline V gene, CDR1 is KGHSH and CDR2 is LQKENI. V lost 2 bases, J lost 1 base, and 11 bases lay in between. This CDR3 has 16 residues. The DNA of the CDR3 is TGTGCCAGCTCACCAAAGGTTATTTTGAACACCGGGGAGCTGTTTTTT. It yields the protein CASSPKVILNTGELFF.

In DNA form, the CDR3 reads TGCAGCGTTGAAGACGGGCAGACCCGACTCTTCAACACCTTC. Its protein is CSVEDGQTRLFNTF. The genes are TRBV29-1 and TRBJ1-2; no clear D gene. Germline loops: CDR1 SQVTM, CDR2 ANQGSEA. The CDR3 extends over 14 amino acids. V dropped 0 bases and J dropped 12 bases, with 20 bases sitting between them.

The chain combines TRBV2 with TRBJ2-2; D gene uncertain. Trimming cost V 1 base and J 5 bases, with 5 bases left between them. This CDR3 has 13 amino acids. Looked up from germline, CDR1 is SNHLY and CDR2 is FYNNEI. CDR3 loop: CASSEGFTGELFF. As DNA, the CDR3 is TGTGCCAGCAGTGAAGGGTTTACCGGGGAGCTGTTTTTT.

The chain combines TRBV27 with TRBJ1-1; no definite D call. The CDR3 contains 13 residues. In germline, CDR1 is MNHEY, CDR2 SMNVEV (reference sequence). V gave up 4 bases and J gave up 7 bases, with 13 bases separating them. Here the CDR3 DNA reads TGTGCCAGCAGTTCACAAACAGTCCTTGAAGCTTTCTTT. It encodes CASSSQTVLEAFF.

The chain couples TRBV9 to TRBJ2-7; the D is unclear. This CDR3 has 10 amino acids. Trimming took off 9 bases at V and 7 bases at J, with 11 bases between the two ends. Germline-derived CDR1 and CDR2 are SGDLS and YYNGEE. The CDR3 protein is CAIRLGEQYF. The CDR3 DNA reads as TGTGCCATCCGACTCGGTGAGCAGTACTTC.

The rearrangement links TRBV13 to TRBJ2-1; D not resolved. Germline values: CDR1 PRHDT, CDR2 FYEKMQ (reference sequence). Trimming pared 1 base from V and 6 bases from J, leaving 13 bases between. This CDR3 contains 15 residues. The CDR3 coding sequence is TGTGCCAGCAGCTTAGTTTCCTCACACACCAATGAGCAGTTCTTC. Protein: CASSLVSSHTNEQFF.

This clone was recorded only once. The chain combines TRBV4-1 with TRBJ1-2; TRBD1 matches at 7 bases. V lost 6 bases, J lost 3 bases, and 10 bases stayed unmatched. CDR1 is MGHRA, CDR2 YSYEKL, per germline. This CDR3 spans 15 amino acids. The CDR3 DNA sequence: TGCGCCAGCAGTACCGGACAGGTGGGGTACTATGGCTACACCTTC. This encodes CASSTGQVGYYGYTF.

This chain uses TRBV7-9 with TRBJ2-3; TRBD2 aligns across 9 bases. This CDR3 comprises 12 residues. In germline, CDR1 is SEHNR, CDR2 FQNEAQ (reference sequence). J lost 11 bases, V lost 4 bases, and 4 bases had no gene match. CDR3 residues: CASSSLAGRQYF. The CDR3 coding sequence is TGTGCCAGCAGCTCACTAGCGGGCAGGCAGTATTTT.

V usage is TRBV10-3 and J usage is TRBJ2-7; D is tentatively TRBD1 or TRBD2 (5 bases each). This CDR3 comprises 16 residues. Germline V gene data show CDR1 as ENHRY and CDR2 as SYGVKD. Trimming removed 3 bases from V and 1 base from J, with 16 bases in between. The CDR3 is CAISDRDGPLSYEQYF. In DNA, the CDR3 is TGTGCCATCAGTGACCGGGACGGGCCGTTATCCTACGAGCAGTACTTC.

The chain carries TRBV5-5 and TRBJ2-7, with 12 bases that match TRBD1. CDR3 length: 18 residues. J lost 3 bases, V lost 4 bases, and 14 bases had no gene match. The germline CDR1 and CDR2 sequences are SGHKS and YYEKEE (reference sequence). The CDR3 protein is CASSPSGTGGAGIYEQYF. The CDR3, as DNA: TGTGCCAGCAGCCCCTCCGGGACAGGGGGCGCGGGCATCTACGAGCAGTACTTC.

The chain carries TRBV2 and TRBJ2-7, with no clear D. Germline V gene sequence: CDR1 SNHLY, CDR2 FYNNEI. This CDR3 is 18 amino acids long. V lost 6 bases to trimming and J lost 0 bases, with 24 bases between them. The CDR3 sequence: CASSSESPLRLSSYEQYF. CDR3 bases: TGTGCCAGCAGCTCCGAAAGCCCGCTCAGGCTAAGCTCCTACGAGCAGTACTTC.

The chain couples TRBV27 to TRBJ1-2, with a tentative D call TRBD1 (5 bases). The CDR3 has 13 residues. CDR1 and CDR2 from the germline V gene are MNHEY and SMNVEV (reference sequence). V was trimmed by 3 bases and J by 2 bases, leaving 7 bases between them. The CDR3 DNA is TGTGCCAGCAGTTTGTCAGGGAACTATGGCTACACCTTC. Translated, it gives CASSLSGNYGYTF.

CDR3 loop: CASSVVVGSSGANVLTF. The CDR3 bases are TGTGCCAGCAGCGTAGTAGTCGGGAGTTCTGGGGCCAACGTCCTGACTTTC. This chain uses TRBV9 with TRBJ2-6, with D perhaps TRBD2 (6 bases). V was shortened by 0 bases and J by 1 base, with 11 bases between the two germline ends. The CDR3 has 17 amino acids. Germline CDR1 and CDR2: SGDLS and YYNGEE.

The chain is built from TRBV15 and TRBJ1-2, with D maybe TRBD1 (5 bases). V lost 3 bases to trimming and J lost 4 bases, with 15 bases between them. CDR1 is LNHNV, CDR2 YYDKDF, per germline (reference sequence). The CDR3 covers 15 residues. CDR3 residues: CATSSPGHPLYGYTF. For the CDR3, the DNA is TGTGCCACCAGCAGCCCCGGACACCCTCTCTATGGCTACACCTTC.

This clone occurred a few times. The V and J genes are TRBV4-3 and TRBJ1-1, with D unclear. The CDR3 is 18 amino acids. Germline V gene sequence: CDR1 LGHNA, CDR2 YSLEER. V lost 0 bases to trimming and J lost 4 bases, with 21 bases between them. The CDR3, as DNA: TGCGCCAGCAGCCAAGATCCCAGTTTGGGAGGGCCGTCCACTGAAGCTTTCTTT. This sequence encodes CASSQDPSLGGPSTEAFF.

The V and J genes are TRBV27 and TRBJ2-3; D may be TRBD1 (5 bases). Germline V gene lookup returns CDR1 MNHEY and CDR2 SMNVEV (reference sequence). V lost 5 bases to trimming and J lost 1 base, with 19 bases between them. The CDR3 loop spans 17 amino acids. The CDR3 sequence: CASSDFRGHDGTDTQYF. For the CDR3, the DNA is TGTGCCAGCAGTGACTTTCGAGGACACGACGGCACAGATACGCAGTATTTT.